This TCR beta chain was recorded in a study of CD8 T cells in Susac syndrome. Overall study findings and caveats: The study acknowledged a relatively small number of individuals in its TCR sequencing and HLA analysis.

A note on this clonotype: As yet, its antigen is unknown.

FACS enriched CD8+ TEMRA cells, while bulk CD8+ and CD4+ were negatively isolated. The CDR3 contains 16 residues. Germline V gives CDR1 LGHDT, CDR2 YNNKEL (reference sequence). V was trimmed by 5 bases and J by 9 bases, leaving 23 bases between them. Random hexamers were used to reverse transcribe roughly 0.5 to 1 ug of RNA. Amplification of TCR beta CDR3 by immunoSEQ multiplex PCR spanned 54 Vbeta and 13 Jbeta. TCRdb re-called the immunoSEQ multiplex PCR reads through MiXCR, storing one row per CDR3 protein. Among under 200,000 distinct CDR3 sequences, around 96% were seen once, and the ten largest hold about 0.16%.

The chain employs TRBV3-1 and TRBJ2-1; D ambiguous. Sample: CD8+ T cells from PBMCs. The source of this sequence is a human donor with multiple sclerosis. CDR3 in amino acids: CASSSPVLQRASEQFF. The CDR3 DNA follows: TGTGCCAGCAGCTCGCCGGTCCTGCAACGGGCGAGTGAGCAGTTCTTC.